This T cell receptor (beta chain) was sequenced for a study of cytomegalovirus exposure and HLA in healthy donors. J lost 10 bases, V lost 4 bases, and 4 bases had no gene match. CDR1 is MNHNY and CDR2 is SVGAGI in the germline V gene (reference sequence). This CDR3 contains 13 residues. This clone has more than one count but fewer than ten. The antigen is not known. Vbeta (60) and Jbeta (13) primers were used in the PCR. This table comes from immunoSEQ multiplex PCR, and its TCRdb copy is limited to in-frame clones, with some not included. The table shows around 130,000 clones, with about 74% occurring only once. Findings and caveats of the study: Several of the most significant clusters were apparently associated with common viral pathogens in a later analysis. The study designated around 150 TCR beta chains cytomegalovirus-associated. A later analysis showed that HLA-associated TCR beta chains had undergone more clonal expansion than equally common others.

The chain recombines TRBV6-6 with TRBJ1-6; TRBD1 matches 7 bases. The receptor's source is a man aged 35 to 55 in good health and CMV-seropositive. The sample consisted of PBMCs. The CDR3 protein is CASSSLGGSPLHF. DNA of the CDR3: TGTGCCAGCAGTTCCCTAGGGGGCTCACCCCTCCACTTT.